This T cell receptor beta chain was observed in a study of T-cell reconstitution after alpha-beta-depleted transplantation in children. Unique molecular identifiers were used to barcode this TCRbeta library. TCRdb used MiXCR to reprocess the PCR reads, holding one entry per CDR3 protein. The data show about 600,000 distinct CDR3 sequences, over 9.5% seen once. CDR3 length equals 13 residues. CDR1 and CDR2 (germline): ENHRY, SYGVKD. The V and J ends lost 2 bases and 6 bases respectively, with 10 bases between them. Only a few counts were recorded for this clonotype. This sequence was found in a human donor who donated a stem cell graft to a child with acute myeloid leukemia. This specimen consisted of PBMCs from the stem cell graft donor, obtained from the stem cell graft. The chain couples TRBV10-3 to TRBJ1-2; the D gene is possibly TRBD1 (5 bases). CDR3 nucleotide sequence: TGTGCCATCAGTGAGCGGGGGGAGGATGGCTACACCTTC. Its translation is CAISERGEDGYTF.